A single sample gave rise to the 12 T cell receptor beta chains below, sequenced in a study of blood T cell repertoires in COVID-19. Produced via immunoSEQ multiplex PCR; TCRdb's table is partial and in-frame only. Of about 73,000 clones listed, 75% to 85% were seen once; the top ten hold approximately 20%. Sequencing was performed on peripheral blood. These receptors came from a woman in her sixties or seventies with acute or convalescent COVID-19.

The rearrangement uses TRBV28 and TRBJ1-1; TRBD1 matches at 9 bases. The CDR3 runs 16 residues. Germline V gene lookup returns CDR1 MDHEN and CDR2 SYDVKM. V shed 6 bases and J 3 bases; nucleotides not matched to a gene: 11. The CDR3 sequence: CASRGTYRGRDTEAFF. CDR3 in DNA: TGTGCCAGCAGGGGAACTTACAGGGGGCGGGACACTGAAGCTTTCTTT.

This clone was seen just once. The V call is TRBV5-1, the J call TRBJ1-1, with D possibly being TRBD1 (5 bases). V lost 6 bases, J lost 0 bases, and 12 bases lay in between. CDR1 SGHRS and CDR2 YFSETQ come from the germline V gene. The CDR3 contains 14 residues. CDR3 amino acids: CASTLSGMNTEAFF. The CDR3 DNA reads TGCGCCAGCACTTTGTCAGGGATGAACACTGAAGCTTTCTTT. Drawing the rest from reference TRBV5-1 and TRBJ1-1, the complete variable domain is KAGVTQTPRYLIKTRGQQVTLSCSPISGHRSVSWYQQTPGQGLQFLFEYFSETQRNKGNFPGRFSGRQFSNSRSEMNVSTLELGDSALYLCASTLSGMNTEAFFGQGTRLTVV.

This chain connects TRBV5-1 to TRBJ2-5, with a tentative D call TRBD2 (5 bases). With 1 base removed from V and 5 bases from J, the gap between germline ends came to 9 bases. CDR1 and CDR2 from the germline V gene are SGHRS and YFSETQ. The CDR3 totals 13 residues. Here the CDR3 reads CASSLPGMETQYF. DNA for the CDR3: TGCGCCAGCAGCTTGCCCGGGATGGAGACCCAGTACTTC.

As to this clone: The germline gene is not matched at one end of the junction; a read error may be the cause. The V and J genes are TRBV12-3 or TRBV12-4 and TRBJ2-3; 9 bases are a match to TRBD1. This CDR3 comprises 13 residues. DNA of the CDR3: TGTGCCAGCAGTTCCAATCGACAGGGGGAAATTCTCTTT. The encoded protein is CASSSNRQGEILF.

This chain links TRBV6-4 with TRBJ2-1; D is ambiguous. Trimming left V 5 bases short and J 6 bases short, with 14 bases between. The CDR3 is 14 residues long. Per germline, CDR1 MRHNA and CDR2 SNTAGT. CDR3 amino acids: CASSSQISGNEQFF. In DNA, the CDR3 is TGTGCCAGCAGTAGCCAGATATCGGGCAATGAGCAGTTCTTC.

The V and J genes are TRBV19 and TRBJ2-7, with TRBD1 as a possible D gene (6 bases). V lost 3 bases and J 5 bases, leaving 14 bases between the germline ends. Germline V gene data show CDR1 as LNHDA and CDR2 as SQIVND (reference sequence). This CDR3 has 14 amino acids. CDR3 DNA sequence: TGTGCCAGTAGTATCCCGGGACAAGCCAACGAGCAGTACTTC. Protein: CASSIPGQANEQYF.

Comments on this clone: This may be a read error: a much more frequent sequence differs by one nucleotide. This rearrangement joins TRBV13 to TRBJ2-3; D is unresolved. CDR1 is PRHDT, CDR2 FYEKMQ, per germline (reference sequence). V lost 5 bases and J 0 bases, leaving 3 bases between the germline ends. The CDR3 consists of 12 residues. In nucleotides, the CDR3 is TGTGCCAGCAGCCCTAGCACAGATACGCAGTATTTT. This sequence encodes CASSPSTDTQYF.

This rearrangement joins TRBV5-1 to TRBJ1-2; the D is unclear. V shed 4 bases and J shed 6 bases, with 19 bases lying between them. Germline lookup yields CDR1 SGHRS and CDR2 YFSETQ. The CDR3 spans 15 residues. For the CDR3, the DNA is TGCGCCAGCAGCCTGGATTTGCTGGGGAGAGATGGCTACACCTTC. It encodes CASSLDLLGRDGYTF.

J is TRBJ2-1 and V is TRBV11-2; D is ambiguous. The CDR3 covers 12 residues. V lost 1 base to trimming and J lost 8 bases, with 6 bases between them. Germline values: CDR1 SGHAT, CDR2 FQNNGV. The DNA for the CDR3 is TGTGCCAGCAGCTTAGGCGGAGATGAGCAGTTCTTC. Encoded protein: CASSLGGDEQFF.

V usage is TRBV5-6 and J usage is TRBJ1-5; possibly TRBD1 for D (6 bases). Germline lookup yields CDR1 SGHDT and CDR2 YYEEEE. Deletions cut 4 bases from V and 6 bases from J, with 14 bases between. CDR3 length: 14 amino acids. DNA for the CDR3: TGTGCCAGCAGCGTACAGGGTTTTCGTCAGCCCCAGCATTTT. Residues: CASSVQGFRQPQHF. The full variable domain, in which reference TRBV5-6 and TRBJ1-5 provide the parts outside the CDR3, is DAGVTQSPTHLIKTRGQQVTLRCSPKSGHDTVSWYQQALGQGPQFIFQYYEEEERQRGNFPDRFSGHQFPNYSSELNVNALLLGDSALYLCASSVQGFRQPQHFGDGTRLSIL.

This chain joins TRBV3-1 (or the pseudogene TRBV3-2) and TRBJ1-3; TRBD1 aligns across 9 bases. After removal of 1 base from V and 5 bases from J, the junction contained 6 bases not matched to a gene. Germline V gene lookup returns CDR1 LGHDT and CDR2 YNNKEL (reference sequence). There are 16 residues in the CDR3. Here the CDR3 reads CASSQGRDRVRNTIYF. CDR3 nucleotide sequence: TGTGCCAGCAGCCAAGGCCGGGACAGGGTCCGAAACACCATATATTTT.

The gene calls are TRBV19 and TRBJ1-5; D perhaps matches TRBD1 (5 bases). V was shortened by 1 base and J by 1 base, with 11 bases between the two germline ends. The CDR3 loop spans 16 amino acids. Germline CDR1 reads LNHDA; CDR2 reads SQIVND (reference sequence). The CDR3 DNA reads as TGTGCCAGTAGTATAGCAGGGAGGTTCAGCAATCAGCCCCAGCATTTT. Its protein is CASSIAGRFSNQPQHF.